The 2 T cell receptor beta chains below all came from one sample that was sequenced in a study of regulatory T cells in long-lasting Graves disease. Time point indicated: newly diagnosed GD, antithyroid drugs for less than 3 months. PBMC-extracted RNA yielded the TCR library. Construction of TCR beta libraries relied on iRepertoire HTBI primers and on Arm-PCR targeting CDR3 regions. One entry per CDR3 protein, called by TCRdb with MiXCR from the multiplex PCR reads. The table includes around 500,000 distinct CDR3 sequences, about 16% detected once. The same data also contributed to another study, on T cells in Graves' hyperthyroidism and ophthalmopathy.

The specimen was peripheral blood mononuclear cells (PBMCs), collected at new diagnosis, from a patient treated with antithyroid drugs. The source is a woman aged 35-65 years with Graves disease.

In its sample, this clonotype was seen many times. The chain employs TRBV5-4 and TRBJ2-1; no firm D call. The CDR3 runs to 13 residues. Germline CDR1 and CDR2: SGHNT and YYREEE (reference sequence). V shed 4 bases and J shed 6 bases, with 11 bases lying between them. The DNA of the CDR3 is TGTGCCAGCAGCGCTCTGGACCGCAATGAGCAGTTCTTC. It yields the protein CASSALDRNEQFF.

This clonotype has at least ten counts. The chain has TRBV20-1 and TRBJ1-1; D possibly corresponds to TRBD1 (5 bases). This CDR3 has 12 amino acids. Trimming cost V 6 bases and J 4 bases, with 12 bases left between them. In germline, CDR1 is DFQATT, CDR2 SNEGSKA (reference sequence). In DNA form, the CDR3 reads TGCAGTGCGTGGGGCCAGAGCACTGAAGCTTTCTTT. Its protein product is CSAWGQSTEAFF.